This T cell receptor (beta chain) appears in the sequencing data of a study of T cells in Graves' hyperthyroidism and ophthalmopathy. On the basis of clinical symptoms, serum thyroxine and TRAb, thyroid ultrasound and orbital computed tomography, diagnoses were made. As concerns this clonotype: No antigen is known for it.

Using RNA transcripts as the source, TCR beta CDR3 regions were amplified. Initially, a first-round RT-PCR of the TCR CDR3 employed the HTBI primer set. TCRdb re-analysed the multiplex PCR reads in MiXCR, keeping a single row per CDR3 protein. The profile shows under 600,000 distinct CDR3 sequences, more than 15% of them singletons. General study findings and limits: The authors' 13 V-J model separated ophthalmopathy from stable hyperthyroidism. Expanded thyroid clonotypes (above 0.001) were mostly also found in blood.

This CDR3 has 13 amino acids. Trimming shortened V by 5 bases and J by 7 bases, and 14 bases separated the two germline ends. The V gene is TRBV12-3 or TRBV12-4, the J gene TRBJ1-2, with D possibly TRBD1 on 6 matching bases. Sequencing was carried out using blood. The clonotype comes from a woman in her thirties or forties with Graves' ophthalmopathy. CDR3: CASSPGQSGGYTF. In nucleotides, the CDR3 is TGTGCCAGCAGTCCCGGACAGAGCGGTGGCTACACCTTC.